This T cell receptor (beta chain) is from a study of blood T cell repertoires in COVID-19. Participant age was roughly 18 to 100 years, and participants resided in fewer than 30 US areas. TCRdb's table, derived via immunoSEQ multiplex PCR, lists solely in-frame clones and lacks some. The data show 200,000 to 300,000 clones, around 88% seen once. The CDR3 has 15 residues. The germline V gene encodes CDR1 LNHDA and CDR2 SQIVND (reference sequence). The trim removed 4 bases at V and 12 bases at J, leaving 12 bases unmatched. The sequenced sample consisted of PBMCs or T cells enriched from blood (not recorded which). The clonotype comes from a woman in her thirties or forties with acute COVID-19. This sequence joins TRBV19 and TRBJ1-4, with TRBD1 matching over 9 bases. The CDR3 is CASSRGTGRPRELFF. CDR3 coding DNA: TGTGCCAGTAGTAGGGGGACAGGGCGGCCCCGGGAACTGTTTTTT. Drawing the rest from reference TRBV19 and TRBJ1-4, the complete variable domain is DGGITQSPKYLFRKEGQNVTLSCEQNLNHDAMYWYRQDPGQGLRLIYYSQIVNDFQKGDIAEGYSVSREKKESFPLTVTSAQKNPTAFYLCASSRGTGRPRELFFGSGTQLSVL.